The 28 T cell receptor beta chains in this list originate from one sample, sequenced in a study of siplizumab effects on memory and regulatory T cells. Clones were sequenced by immunoSEQ multiplex PCR, and TCRdb holds only the in-frame ones, with some missing. Of about 72,000 clones in the sample, 75% to 95% were seen once. The sequencing sample was made of CD8+ T cells sorted from blood. The receptors derive from a human donor in good health.

This chain uses TRBV11-3 with TRBJ2-1; maybe TRBD2 (5 bases). V was cut by 6 bases and J by 0 bases, with 9 bases left in between. CDR1 is SGHNT and CDR2 is YENEEA in the germline V gene. CDR3 length equals 14 residues. CDR3 residues: CASSEGSSYNEQFF. Written as DNA, the CDR3 is TGTGCCAGCAGTGAAGGGAGCTCCTACAATGAGCAGTTCTTC.

The V call is TRBV5-1, the J call TRBJ2-2; D is unresolved. The CDR3 has 14 residues. Germline loops: CDR1 SGHRS, CDR2 YFSETQ. V was pared by 1 base and J by 2 bases, with 6 bases between. The CDR3, as DNA: TGCGCCAGCAGCTTGTTACTAAACACCGGGGAGCTGTTTTTT. It encodes CASSLLLNTGELFF.

This chain uses TRBV7-6 with TRBJ2-5; D tentatively reads TRBD1 or TRBD2 (5 bases each). This CDR3 spans 14 amino acids. CDR1 and CDR2 (germline): SGHVS, FNYEAQ. Trimming took 3 bases from V and 1 from J, leaving 9 bases between them. This CDR3 is CASSLPGPQETQYF. Here the CDR3 DNA reads TGTGCCAGCAGCTTGCCGGGGCCCCAAGAGACCCAGTACTTC.

A single count supports this clone. The CDR3 DNA follows: TGTGCTAGTGGTTTGGGGACCTCCTACGAGCAGTACTTC. This encodes CASGLGTSYEQYF. The rearrangement links TRBV12-5 to TRBJ2-7, with D unresolved. V was trimmed by 1 base and J by 0 bases, leaving 4 bases between them. There are 13 residues in the CDR3. From germline, CDR1 is LGHNT and CDR2 FRNRAP. Looking up the rest from reference TRBV12-5 and TRBJ2-7 gives the full variable domain: DARVTQTPRHKVTEMGQEVTMRCQPILGHNTVFWYRQTMMQGLELLAYFRNRAPLDDSGMPKDRFSAEMPDATLATLKIQPSEPRDSAVYFCASGLGTSYEQYFGPGTRLTVT.

CDR3 DNA sequence: TGTGCCAGCAGCGCATCACCCTACAGGGGGCCCTACAATGAGCAGTTCTTC. This codes for CASSASPYRGPYNEQFF. The V and J genes are TRBV5-6 and TRBJ2-1; 9 nucleotides align to TRBD1. V shed 4 bases, J shed 2 bases, and the junction held 10 bases outside the gene matches. This CDR3 has 17 amino acids. Per the germline V gene, CDR1 is SGHDT and CDR2 is YYEEEE.

The chain has TRBV7-2 and TRBJ2-7; no definite D call. The CDR3 sequence is 14 residues long. CDR1 and CDR2 from the germline V gene are SGHTA and FQGNSA. V was pared by 1 base and J by 2 bases, with 9 bases between. The CDR3 loop is CASSLDDGAYEQYF. DNA of the CDR3: TGTGCCAGCAGCTTAGACGACGGAGCCTACGAGCAGTACTTC. Based on the CDR3 plus reference TRBV7-2 and TRBJ2-7, the full variable domain is GAGVSQSPSNKVTEKGKDVELRCDPISGHTALYWYRQSLGQGLEFLIYFQGNSAPDKSGLPSDRFSAERTGGSVSTLTIQRTQQEDSAVYLCASSLDDGAYEQYFGPGTRLTVT.

The chain combines TRBV27 with TRBJ2-1, with 7 nucleotides matching TRBD2. The CDR3 has 15 amino acids. From germline, CDR1 is MNHEY and CDR2 SMNVEV (reference sequence). V lost 1 base to trimming and J lost 2 bases; unmatched junction nucleotides: 2. For the CDR3, the DNA is TGTGCCAGCAGTTTATACCTAGCGGCCTACAATGAGCAGTTCTTC. Its protein product is CASSLYLAAYNEQFF.

The V call is TRBV12-2, the J call TRBJ1-2. TRBV12-2 is assigned pseudogene status. The CDR3 runs 15 residues. For the CDR3, the DNA is TGTGCAAGTCGCTTAGTAGCTGGGTTGGGCTATGGCTACACCTTC. Translating gives CASRLVAGLGYGYTF.

The genes are TRBV7-9 and TRBJ2-3; no clear D gene. The CDR3 contains 15 residues. Germline V gene sequence: CDR1 SEHNR, CDR2 FQNEAQ (reference sequence). The V gene lost 2 bases and the J gene lost 1 base, with 10 bases spanning the gap. The CDR3 DNA follows: TGTGCCAGCAGCTTATTTAGAGGCGGCACAGATACGCAGTATTTT. Translation gives CASSLFRGGTDTQYF. Together with reference TRBV7-9 and TRBJ2-3, the CDR3 gives the full variable domain: DTGVSQNPRHKITKRGQNVTFRCDPISEHNRLYWYRQTLGQGPEFLTYFQNEAQLEKSRLLSDRFSAERPKGSFSTLEIQRTEQGDSAMYLCASSLFRGGTDTQYFGPGTRLTVL.

The CDR3: CASSLARGLLNGYTF. In nucleotides, the CDR3 is TGTGCCAGCAGTTTAGCCAGGGGGCTTTTGAATGGCTACACCTTC. The V gene is TRBV27, the J gene TRBJ1-2; 8 bases line up with TRBD1. The CDR3 extends over 15 amino acids. Germline-derived CDR1 and CDR2 are MNHEY and SMNVEV (reference sequence). Trimming cost V 2 bases and J 6 bases; bases outside gene matches: 8.

This chain joins TRBV9 and TRBJ2-7, with 7 bases fitting TRBD1. After removal of 4 bases from V and 2 bases from J, the junction contained 3 bases not matched to a gene. The CDR3 length is 13 residues. Per the germline V gene, CDR1 is SGDLS and CDR2 is YYNGEE. The CDR3 DNA sequence: TGTGCCAGCAGCTCGGGACAGACCTACGAGCAGTACTTC. Translation gives CASSSGQTYEQYF.

The rearrangement uses TRBV19 and TRBJ2-7; D unclear. The CDR3 is made up of 14 amino acids. Trimming left V 5 bases short and J 3 bases short, with 14 bases between. Looked up from germline, CDR1 is LNHDA and CDR2 is SQIVND (reference sequence). Here the CDR3 DNA reads TGTGCCAGTAGTCCACTCCTCGGGCACTACGAGCAGTACTTC. Protein product: CASSPLLGHYEQYF.

This chain connects TRBV4-1 to TRBJ2-2; D possibly corresponds to TRBD2 (6 bases). The length of the CDR3 is 14 residues. Germline V gene lookup returns CDR1 MGHRA and CDR2 YSYEKL. V shed 5 bases and J shed 5 bases, with 12 bases lying between them. CDR3 bases: TGCGCCAGCAGCTGGGGGGTTGGGACCGGGGAGCTGTTTTTT. It yields the protein CASSWGVGTGELFF.

The chain recombines TRBV19 with TRBJ2-7, with 7 bases fitting TRBD1. The germline V gene has CDR1 LNHDA and CDR2 SQIVND (reference sequence). Germline trimming cut 3 bases from V and 4 bases from J; bases unmatched to any gene: 0. The CDR3 spans 12 residues. As DNA, the CDR3 is TGTGCCAGTAGTATGGGACAGTACGAGCAGTACTTC. As protein: CASSMGQYEQYF.

This clone was recorded once. The chain links TRBV18 to TRBJ1-1, with a tentative D call TRBD1 (6 bases). V lost 2 bases, J lost 5 bases, and 18 bases lay in between. The germline V gene encodes CDR1 KGHSH and CDR2 LQKENI. CDR3 size: 16 residues. The CDR3 is CASSPAGGGPDTEAFF. The CDR3 DNA reads as TGTGCCAGCTCACCAGCCGGGGGGGGGCCGGATACTGAAGCTTTCTTT.

This sequence joins TRBV5-4 and TRBJ1-2; 7 bases line up with TRBD1. Germline CDR1 is SGHNT and CDR2 is YYREEE (reference sequence). The CDR3 has 14 amino acids. J gave up 3 bases and V 7 bases, and 9 bases lay outside the gene matches. CDR3 region: CASGRDSVYYGYTF. Here the CDR3 DNA reads TGTGCCAGCGGACGGGACAGTGTTTACTATGGCTACACCTTC.

This clone was seen a single time. The CDR3 here is CSVEDRLSTDTQYF. The CDR3, as DNA: TGCAGCGTTGAAGACAGACTTAGCACAGATACGCAGTATTTT. This chain links TRBV29-1 with TRBJ2-3; D not certain. Germline V lookup: CDR1 SQVTM, CDR2 ANQGSEA. The V gene lost 0 bases and the J gene lost 0 bases, with 7 bases spanning the gap. The CDR3 consists of 14 residues.

This chain uses TRBV5-6 with TRBJ2-3, with D possibly TRBD1 on 5 matching bases. CDR1 and CDR2 (germline): SGHDT, YYEEEE. The CDR3 runs 14 residues. Trimming cost V 0 bases and J 2 bases, with 7 bases left between them. CDR3 bases: TGTGCCAGCAGCTTGGGACAGATCACAGATACGCAGTATTTT. Protein product: CASSLGQITDTQYF.

This rearrangement joins TRBV19 to TRBJ1-2; no clear D. The germline V gene has CDR1 LNHDA and CDR2 SQIVND (reference sequence). V was shortened by 1 base and J by 6 bases, with 9 bases between the two germline ends. The CDR3 has 13 amino acids. For the CDR3, the DNA is TGTGCCAGTAGTATAGGGGAGATACATGGCTACACCTTC. As protein: CASSIGEIHGYTF.

V gene TRBV4-1 combines with J gene TRBJ2-7; 8 positions match TRBD2. V trimming: 0 bases; J trimming: 2 bases; junction bases outside the gene matches: 3. From germline, CDR1 is MGHRA and CDR2 YSYEKL. The CDR3 is 15 residues long. In nucleotides, the CDR3 is TGCGCCAGCAGCCAAGAAGGGACTAGACCCTACGAGCAGTACTTC. This gives the protein CASSQEGTRPYEQYF.

The CDR3 region has the DNA TGTGCCAGCAGCCAGTCCTCTACCGGGACACAAATTTCTAACTATGGCTACACCTTC. Amino acids: CASSQSSTGTQISNYGYTF. The chain employs TRBV7-8 and TRBJ1-2; a weak D match, TRBD1 (6 bases). The CDR3 runs to 19 residues. CDR1 and CDR2 (germline): SGHVS, FQNEAQ. V lost 5 bases and J 0 bases, leaving 25 bases between the germline ends.

V usage is TRBV2 and J usage is TRBJ1-4; D not resolved. V lost 6 bases and J 5 bases, leaving 19 bases between the germline ends. Germline assignment: CDR1 SNHLY and CDR2 FYNNEI. This CDR3 has 16 amino acids. In DNA, the CDR3 is TGTGCCAGCAGGGCCATACACGACGGACCGAATGAAAAACTGTTTTTT. It codes for CASRAIHDGPNEKLFF. Combining the CDR3 with reference TRBV2 and TRBJ1-4 gives the whole variable domain EPEVTQTPSHQVTQMGQEVILRCVPISNHLYFYWYRQILGQKVEFLVSFYNNEISEKSEIFDDQFSVERPDGSNFTLKIRSTKLEDSAMYFCASRAIHDGPNEKLFFGSGTQLSVL.

The genes are TRBV5-1 and TRBJ1-1; 7 nucleotides agree with TRBD1. This CDR3 comprises 15 residues. The germline V gene encodes CDR1 SGHRS and CDR2 YFSETQ. Losses at the gene ends were 3 bases for V and 1 base for J; bases not matched to a gene: 6. CDR3 in DNA: TGCGCCAGCAGCTCTTCGACAGGGCGGAACACTGAAGCTTTCTTT. Amino acids: CASSSSTGRNTEAFF.

V usage is TRBV5-4 and J usage is TRBJ2-1, with TRBD2 matching over 16 bases. Trimming at V came to 4 bases and at J to 7 bases, leaving 5 bases not matched to a gene. Germline V CDR1 and CDR2: SGHNT, YYREEE (reference sequence). CDR3 length: 16 amino acids. In nucleotides, the CDR3 is TGTGCCAGCAGCCCGGGACTAGCGGGAGGGTTAAATGAGCAGTTCTTC. It codes for CASSPGLAGGLNEQFF.

The chain has TRBV11-2 and TRBJ2-1; TRBD2 matches 11 bases. V lost 4 bases, J lost 13 bases, and 6 bases stayed unmatched. The CDR3 length is 13 residues. Germline CDR1 is SGHAT and CDR2 is FQNNGV. In DNA, the CDR3 is TGTGCCAGCAGCTCCGGGACTAGCGGAGCTCAGTTCTTC. This sequence encodes CASSSGTSGAQFF.

This clone was seen only once. The chain recombines TRBV7-6 with TRBJ1-1; no reliable D call. The CDR3 runs to 11 residues. Germline CDR1 and CDR2: SGHVS and FNYEAQ. The V end lost 6 bases, the J end lost 6 bases, and 8 bases lay between the germline ends. This CDR3 is CASSPLSEAFF. The CDR3 coding sequence is TGTGCCAGCAGTCCTCTTTCTGAAGCTTTCTTT.

The chain has TRBV27 and TRBJ2-1, with D unclear. Germline V gene sequence: CDR1 MNHEY, CDR2 SMNVEV (reference sequence). CDR3 size: 13 residues. V was cut by 5 bases and J by 9 bases, with 14 bases left in between. The CDR3 DNA reads as TGTGCCAGCAGTATTCATCCCCTCGGTGAGCAGTTCTTC. The encoded protein is CASSIHPLGEQFF.

This clone is medium-sized (0.01 to 0.1%) by share. The V gene is TRBV7-6, the J gene TRBJ2-7, with 14 bases aligning to TRBD2. CDR3 length equals 16 residues. V was clipped by 6 bases and J by 3 bases; unmatched bases: 7. The germline V gene encodes CDR1 SGHVS and CDR2 FNYEAQ. Written as DNA, the CDR3 is TGTGCCAGCAGTCAAGGGACTAGCGGGAGTAACTACGAGCAGTACTTC. It encodes CASSQGTSGSNYEQYF.